Below, 13 T cell receptor beta chains from the same sample are listed, as sequenced in a study of T cells in Graves' hyperthyroidism and ophthalmopathy. TCR beta CDR3 regions were amplified from RNA. With the HTBI primer set, the TCR CDR3 went through a first round of RT-PCR. MiXCR, applied by TCRdb to the multiplex PCR reads, yields one record per CDR3 protein. Counted here are more than 350,000 distinct CDR3 sequences, 14% to 15% occurring once; the ten biggest clones make up 32%. Source material: blood. All receptors derive from a woman aged 25 to 39 with Graves' hyperthyroidism.

The chain carries TRBV5-1 and TRBJ2-3, with a weak D call TRBD2 (6 bases). In germline, CDR1 is SGHRS, CDR2 YFSETQ. This CDR3 comprises 16 residues. V lost 0 bases and J lost 1, with 12 bases in between. The CDR3 DNA reads TGCGCCAGCAGCTTGGAAGGGGCTAGCGGCACAGATACGCAGTATTTT. Protein: CASSLEGASGTDTQYF. Full variable domain (remainder filled in from reference TRBV5-1 and TRBJ2-3): KAGVTQTPRYLIKTRGQQVTLSCSPISGHRSVSWYQQTPGQGLQFLFEYFSETQRNKGNFPGRFSGRQFSNSRSEMNVSTLELGDSALYLCASSLEGASGTDTQYFGPGTRLTVL.

A remark on this clonotype: Just one base apart from a much larger clone, this may be a read error. The V call is TRBV25-1, the J call TRBJ1-5; 8 bases are shared with TRBD1. The CDR3 covers 14 residues. V trimming: 5 bases; J trimming: 7 bases; junction bases outside the gene matches: 7. Germline V gene data show CDR1 as MGHDK and CDR2 as SYGVNS. Here the CDR3 reads CASSQTGAGQPQHF. The CDR3 DNA sequence: TGTGCCAGCAGTCAGACAGGGGCAGGACAGCCCCAGCATTTT.

This chain joins TRBV29-1 and TRBJ2-1, with unresolved D. Germline lookup yields CDR1 SQVTM and CDR2 ANQGSEA. Deletions cut 6 bases from V and 5 bases from J, with 5 bases between. The CDR3 sequence is 10 residues long. DNA of the CDR3: TGCAGCGTCGCTAACAATGAGCAGTTCTTC. Protein: CSVANNEQFF.

In its sample, this clonotype was seen many times. V usage is TRBV20-1 and J usage is TRBJ2-7; 10 bases line up with TRBD2. This CDR3 contains 14 residues. Germline V CDR1 and CDR2: DFQATT, SNEGSKA (reference sequence). V lost 6 bases and J lost 5; bases outside the gene matches: 10. For the CDR3, the DNA is TGCAGTGCCCGCCTTAGCGGGAGGTTCGACGAGCAGTACTTC. It translates to CSARLSGRFDEQYF.

At least ten counts were recorded for this clonotype. This chain uses TRBV2 with TRBJ2-7, with D possibly being TRBD1 (6 bases). The germline CDR1 and CDR2 sequences are SNHLY and FYNNEI. V lost 3 bases and J 6 bases, leaving 12 bases between the germline ends. The CDR3 length is 13 residues. CDR3 loop: CASSELRGTEQYF. The CDR3 DNA reads as TGTGCCAGCAGTGAGTTGAGGGGGACCGAGCAGTACTTC.

This clonotype turned up a few times. The chain carries TRBV4-1 and TRBJ2-3, with D perhaps matching TRBD2 (5 bases). The CDR3 totals 16 residues. Trimming shortened V by 0 bases and J by 3 bases, and 13 bases separated the two germline ends. Germline loops: CDR1 MGHRA, CDR2 YSYEKL. The CDR3 DNA sequence: TGCGCCAGCAGCCAAGATCATAGCGAATGGACAGATACGCAGTATTTT. Amino acid sequence: CASSQDHSEWTDTQYF.

This clonotype occurred a few times. The rearrangement joins TRBV3-1 to TRBJ1-4; possible D gene TRBD1, 6 bases. The ends were cut back, 1 base at V and 10 bases at J, with 16 bases in the middle. The CDR3 spans 15 residues. The germline gives CDR1 LGHDT, CDR2 YNNKEL (reference sequence). CDR3 residues: CASSQVTGLYGKLFF. CDR3 DNA sequence: TGTGCCAGCAGCCAAGTAACAGGGCTTTACGGAAAACTGTTTTTT. The whole variable domain, filled in from reference TRBV3-1 and TRBJ1-4, reads DTAVSQTPKYLVTQMGNDKSIKCEQNLGHDTMYWYKQDSKKFLKIMFSYNNKELIINETVPNRFSPKSPDKAHLNLHINSLELGDSAVYFCASSQVTGLYGKLFFGSGTQLSVL.

This clonotype was observed many times. The V gene is TRBV12-3 or TRBV12-4, the J gene TRBJ1-5; a weak D match, TRBD1 (6 bases). V dropped 6 bases and J dropped 7 bases, with 13 bases sitting between them. There are 13 residues in the CDR3. This CDR3 is CASSSTGYQPQHF. CDR3 DNA: TGTGCCAGCAGCTCGACAGGTTACCAGCCCCAGCATTTT.

This clonotype occurred many times. The rearrangement joins TRBV18 to TRBJ2-7, with 8 nucleotides matching TRBD1. The CDR3 consists of 16 residues. With V trimmed by 3 bases and J by 2 bases, 9 bases remained unmatched. CDR1 and CDR2 from the germline V gene are KGHSH and LQKENI. The CDR3 reads CASSPMPGQDTYEQYF. The DNA for the CDR3 is TGTGCCAGCTCACCGATGCCGGGACAGGACACCTACGAGCAGTACTTC.

The chain carries TRBV12-3 or TRBV12-4 and TRBJ1-3; maybe TRBD1 (5 bases). There are 11 residues in the CDR3. The V gene lost 9 bases and the J gene lost 7 bases, with 10 bases spanning the gap. As DNA, the CDR3 is TGTGCCAGTTTGGGGCGGAACACCATATATTTT. It is translated as CASLGRNTIYF.

This clonotype was detected many times. The chain joins TRBV6-1 to TRBJ2-2; a possible D gene is TRBD1 (6 bases). Germline CDR1 reads MNHNS; CDR2 reads SASEGT. The CDR3 totals 15 residues. V dropped 6 bases and J dropped 4 bases, with 15 bases sitting between them. CDR3: CASRQQGHSTGELFF. CDR3 nucleotides: TGTGCCAGCAGACAACAGGGACACAGCACCGGGGAGCTGTTTTTT.

The chain carries TRBV28 and TRBJ2-7, with TRBD1 matching over 9 bases. With V trimmed by 3 bases and J by 3 bases, 15 bases remained unmatched. The CDR3 has 18 residues. Germline CDR1 reads MDHEN; CDR2 reads SYDVKM. The CDR3, as DNA: TGTGCCAGCAGTTTTCCCGTGGACAGGGGAGATCCTGTCTACGAGCAGTACTTC. Protein: CASSFPVDRGDPVYEQYF. Based on the CDR3 plus reference TRBV28 and TRBJ2-7, the full variable domain is DVKVTQSSRYLVKRTGEKVFLECVQDMDHENMFWYRQDPGLGLRLIYFSYDVKMKEKGDIPEGYSVSREKKERFSLILESASTNQTSMYLCASSFPVDRGDPVYEQYFGPGTRLTVT.

This chain links TRBV5-5 with TRBJ2-2, with TRBD1 identical over 11 bases. There are 16 residues in the CDR3. The germline CDR1 and CDR2 sequences are SGHKS and YYEKEE (reference sequence). The V and J ends lost 2 bases and 6 bases, in that order; junction bases with no gene match: 6. The CDR3, as DNA: TGTGCCAGCAGCTTTGGGACAGGGGGATACCCCGGGGAGCTGTTTTTT. Its protein is CASSFGTGGYPGELFF.